The 10 T cell receptor beta chains presented below share a single source sample, sequenced in a study of cytomegalovirus exposure and HLA in healthy donors. The method was immunoSEQ multiplex PCR; TCRdb's version includes in-frame clones alone and lacks a portion of them. This sample has hundreds of thousands of clones, with over 65% found just once. Material for sequencing was PBMCs. These receptors originate from a woman between 18 and 30 years old in good health and CMV-seronegative.

This chain connects TRBV25-1 to TRBJ2-1; the match to TRBD2 covers 9 bases. The ends lost 3 bases at V and 4 bases at J; junction bases unmatched: 1. This CDR3 region has 14 residues. CDR1 is MGHDK and CDR2 is SYGVNS in the germline V gene. In DNA form, the CDR3 reads TGTGCCAGCAGTGAGCGGGGGGGATACAATGAGCAGTTCTTC. It is translated as CASSERGGYNEQFF.

The chain has TRBV5-1 and TRBJ2-7; D gene unclear. V was trimmed by 2 bases and J by 3 bases, leaving 6 bases between them. The CDR3 is 12 residues long. CDR1 and CDR2 (germline): SGHRS, YFSETQ. The CDR3 nucleotides read TGCGCCAGCAGCTTCGGAGACTACGAGCAGTACTTC. Its translation: CASSFGDYEQYF.

The V call is TRBV28, the J call TRBJ1-1, with D possibly matching TRBD1 (5 bases). The V and J ends lost 3 bases and 11 bases respectively, with 13 bases between them. In germline, CDR1 is MDHEN, CDR2 SYDVKM. The CDR3 spans 12 residues. The CDR3 bases are TGTGCCAGCAGTTTGGGGCAGGGAGGTGCTTTCTTT. It is translated as CASSLGQGGAFF.

This chain joins TRBV18 and TRBJ1-2; maybe TRBD1 (5 bases). Germline V CDR1 and CDR2: KGHSH, LQKENI. Trimming pared 0 bases from V and 4 bases from J, leaving 24 bases between. The CDR3 extends over 19 amino acids. CDR3 DNA sequence: TGTGCCAGCTCACCACCGAGGGAGAGGACATCCCCGGCGCTCTATGGCTACACCTTC. Translation gives CASSPPRERTSPALYGYTF.

This clone has more than one count but fewer than ten. The chain joins TRBV15 to TRBJ2-2; D is unresolved. V lost 2 bases, J lost 8 bases, and 12 bases lay in between. Per the germline V gene, CDR1 is LNHNV and CDR2 is YYDKDF (reference sequence). The CDR3 covers 14 residues. In DNA form, the CDR3 reads TGTGCCACCAGCAGACGGGTCGAGGAGGGGGAGCTGTTTTTT. Translating gives CATSRRVEEGELFF.

The CDR3 coding sequence is TGCGCCAGCAGTGAGTCGGGATACAATGAGCAGTTCTTC. This translates into CASSESGYNEQFF. This rearrangement joins TRBV10-2 to TRBJ2-1; D call uncertain. The germline V gene has CDR1 WSHSY and CDR2 SAAADI. The V end lost 0 bases, the J end lost 4 bases, and 4 bases lay between the germline ends. The CDR3 extends over 13 amino acids.

The chain is built from TRBV15 and TRBJ2-5; perhaps D is TRBD1 or TRBD2 (6 bases each). The CDR3 covers 20 residues. Germline CDR1 LNHNV, CDR2 YYDKDF (reference sequence). V shed 1 base and J shed 3 bases, with 27 bases lying between them. The CDR3 sequence is CATSRAFLGLPGAKEETQYF. DNA of the CDR3: TGTGCCACCAGCAGAGCCTTCCTCGGGCTGCCGGGGGCAAAAGAAGAGACCCAGTACTTC.

The rearrangement joins TRBV2 to TRBJ2-1; D uncertain. The CDR3 totals 14 residues. Per the germline V gene, CDR1 is SNHLY and CDR2 is FYNNEI. V was pared by 4 bases and J by 1 base, with 8 bases between. The CDR3 DNA reads TGTGCCAGCAGTGGCCCAGGATCCTACAATGAGCAGTTCTTC. It encodes CASSGPGSYNEQFF.

This rearrangement joins TRBV18 to TRBJ2-3; 11 nucleotides line up with TRBD2. The CDR3 has 16 amino acids. The germline gives CDR1 KGHSH, CDR2 LQKENI. V gave up 2 bases and J gave up 2 bases; unmatched junction bases: 3. This CDR3 is CASSPGTSGYTDTQYF. The CDR3 nucleotides are TGTGCCAGCTCACCAGGGACTAGCGGTTACACAGATACGCAGTATTTT. Complete variable domain (other parts from reference TRBV18 and TRBJ2-3): NAGVMQNPRHLVRRRGQEARLRCSPMKGHSHVYWYRQLPEEGLKFMVYLQKENIIDESGMPKERFSAEFPKEGPSILRIQQVVRGDSAAYFCASSPGTSGYTDTQYFGPGTRLTVL.

V usage is TRBV6-6 and J usage is TRBJ1-2; no clear D gene. CDR1 and CDR2 from the germline V gene are MNHNY and SVGAGI (reference sequence). Trimming took off 5 bases at V and 0 bases at J, with 10 bases between the two ends. The CDR3 runs to 14 residues. The CDR3 sequence is CASSDTGTNYGYTF. For the CDR3, the DNA is TGTGCCAGCAGTGACACCGGGACTAACTATGGCTACACCTTC.